The 23 T cell receptor beta chains given below trace back to one sample, sequenced in a study of shared clonotypes between healthy human individuals. Here immunoSEQ multiplex PCR was the method, and the copy in TCRdb shows in-frame clones only, minus some. The table has about 2.4 million clones, roughly 92% seen once. Input material: naive CD4+ T cells sorted from blood. Stated subset: CD45RA+ positively selected. These receptors originate from a man between 18 and 35 years old in good health.

This sequence joins TRBV9 and TRBJ2-5; D perhaps matches TRBD1 (6 bases). Trimming stripped 0 bases from V and 2 bases from J, with 11 bases between. The CDR3 consists of 15 residues. CDR1 and CDR2 from the germline V gene are SGDLS and YYNGEE. The CDR3 region is CASSVAQGLQETQYF. The CDR3 DNA reads TGTGCCAGCAGCGTAGCACAGGGCCTACAAGAGACCCAGTACTTC.

The V call is TRBV5-6, the J call TRBJ2-6; possible D gene TRBD1, 6 bases. The V gene's germline CDR1 is SGHDT and CDR2 YYEEEE. Trimming removed 5 bases at V and 4 bases at J, with 13 bases between. The length of the CDR3 is 15 residues. CDR3 amino acids: CASSLDRLGANVLTF. The CDR3 nucleotides are TGTGCCAGCAGTTTAGACAGGCTGGGGGCCAACGTCCTGACTTTC.

V is TRBV9 and J is TRBJ1-3; maybe TRBD1 (5 bases). V dropped 4 bases and J dropped 7 bases, with 15 bases sitting between them. The CDR3 sequence is 14 residues long. In germline, CDR1 is SGDLS, CDR2 YYNGEE. CDR3 nucleotide sequence: TGTGCCAGCAGCCCCACGACAGACGGGAACACCATATATTTT. Its translation: CASSPTTDGNTIYF.

The V gene is TRBV6-6, the J gene TRBJ2-2; D may be TRBD1 (6 bases). Germline lookup yields CDR1 MNHNY and CDR2 SVGAGI (reference sequence). V lost 5 bases, J lost 1 base, and 11 bases lay in between. The CDR3 sequence is 15 residues long. The CDR3 region is CASSNLQGNTGELFF. CDR3 bases: TGTGCCAGCAGTAACCTACAGGGGAACACCGGGGAGCTGTTTTTT.

The V call is TRBV7-2, the J call TRBJ2-1; no firm D call. Germline values: CDR1 SGHTA, CDR2 FQGNSA. The CDR3 consists of 12 residues. V was clipped by 3 bases and J by 5 bases, with 5 bases between them. The CDR3 bases are TGTGCCAGCAGCTTCCGGGACAATGAGCAGTTCTTC. This encodes CASSFRDNEQFF.

The gene calls are TRBV13 and TRBJ2-5; perhaps D is TRBD1 or TRBD2 (6 bases each). Germline CDR1 and CDR2: PRHDT and FYEKMQ (reference sequence). Trimming left V 2 bases short and J 1 base short, with 14 bases between. This CDR3 is built from 16 residues. CDR3 protein: CASSLLGGASQETQYF. For the CDR3, the DNA is TGTGCCAGCAGCTTATTGGGGGGCGCCTCCCAAGAGACCCAGTACTTC.

This rearrangement joins TRBV6-5 to TRBJ1-1; D may be TRBD1 (5 bases). Trimming removed 6 bases from V and 1 base from J, with 15 bases in between. The CDR3 is made up of 15 amino acids. Germline values: CDR1 MNHEY, CDR2 SVGAGI. The DNA of the CDR3 is TGTGCCAGCAGCTTCCTTTACCAGGGGAACACTGAAGCTTTCTTT. As protein: CASSFLYQGNTEAFF.

The sample holds one count of this clone. Relative to the germline gene, one junction end is altered; a read error may explain this. V usage is TRBV7-7 and J usage is TRBJ2-1, with a weak D call TRBD1 (5 bases). The CDR3 loop spans 16 amino acids. CDR1 is SSHAT and CDR2 is FNYEAQ in the germline V gene (reference sequence). The DNA of the CDR3 is TGTGCTAGCAGCCGCGGTCAGGGTGGGTCCTACAATGAGCAGTTCTTC. Translating gives CASSRGQGGSYNEQFF.

V is TRBV7-9 and J is TRBJ1-5, with 7 bases that match TRBD1. Looked up from germline, CDR1 is SEHNR and CDR2 is FQNEAQ (reference sequence). V trimming: 6 bases; J trimming: 1 base; junction bases outside the gene matches: 6. The CDR3 runs 15 residues. The CDR3 nucleotides read TGTGCCAGCAGGCCCCCGGGACAGAGCAATCAGCCCCAGCATTTT. Its protein is CASRPPGQSNQPQHF.

With regard to this clone: Other DNA sequences of this sample code for an identical CDR3. J is TRBJ1-5 and V is TRBV6-5, with D unclear. CDR1 MNHEY and CDR2 SVGAGI come from the germline V gene. V lost 5 bases to trimming and J lost 7 bases, with 6 bases between them. The CDR3 covers 11 residues. The CDR3 DNA is TGTGCCAGCAGTGAAACCCAGCCCCAGCATTTT. Residues: CASSETQPQHF.

The genes are TRBV7-3 and TRBJ2-1; no definite D call. Germline V gene data show CDR1 as SGHTA and CDR2 as FQGTGA. The CDR3 spans 14 residues. Trimming left V 2 bases short and J 11 bases short, with 16 bases between. Here the CDR3 reads CASSLGSGPLQQFF. Here the CDR3 DNA reads TGTGCCAGCAGCTTAGGTAGTGGGCCTCTTCAGCAGTTCTTC.

Concerning this clone: The sample contains more than one DNA sequence encoding this CDR3. This rearrangement joins TRBV29-1 to TRBJ2-2, with TRBD1 matching 8 bases. The CDR3 totals 13 residues. Trimming cost V 1 base and J 7 bases; bases outside gene matches: 2. Germline V lookup: CDR1 SQVTM, CDR2 ANQGSEA. The CDR3 DNA sequence: TGCAGCGTTGAAGGACAGGGGATCGGGGAGCTGTTTTTT. This codes for CSVEGQGIGELFF.

The chain carries TRBV7-9 and TRBJ1-3; D is ambiguous. Germline V CDR1 and CDR2: SEHNR, FQNEAQ (reference sequence). V was shortened by 0 bases and J by 0 bases, with 9 bases between the two germline ends. The CDR3 length is 16 residues. The CDR3 protein is CASSLALGVSGNTIYF. DNA of the CDR3: TGTGCCAGCAGCTTAGCGCTTGGGGTCTCTGGAAACACCATATATTTT.

V gene TRBV10-1 combines with J gene TRBJ2-3, with 11 positions matching TRBD2. The length of the CDR3 is 17 residues. The V and J ends lost 4 bases and 0 bases, in that order; junction bases with no gene match: 6. The germline V gene has CDR1 WNHNN and CDR2 SYGVQD (reference sequence). CDR3 sequence (DNA): TGCGCCAGCAGTGGACTAGCGGGGCACCTAAGCACAGATACGCAGTATTTT. It translates to CASSGLAGHLSTDTQYF.

The chain links TRBV6-6 to TRBJ1-3; possible D gene TRBD1, 5 bases. Trimming took 5 bases from V and 3 from J, leaving 11 bases between them. Germline assignment: CDR1 MNHNY and CDR2 SVGAGI (reference sequence). The CDR3 is 14 residues long. CDR3 bases: TGTGCCAGCAGTCTTGGGACGGGTGGAAACACCATATATTTT. Its translation is CASSLGTGGNTIYF.

This chain joins TRBV4-3 and TRBJ2-7; 10 positions match TRBD1. Unmatched junction bases numbered 5, after V lost 4 bases and J lost 2 bases. The V gene's germline CDR1 is LGHNA and CDR2 YSLEER. The CDR3 totals 15 residues. CDR3 coding DNA: TGCGCCAGCAGCCTCGGGACAGGGGAGCCCTACGAGCAGTACTTC. Residues: CASSLGTGEPYEQYF.

This clone has just one count. The rearrangement links TRBV19 to TRBJ2-6, with D hard to call. The CDR3 totals 16 residues. The germline V gene has CDR1 LNHDA and CDR2 SQIVND (reference sequence). Trimming stripped 5 bases from V and 0 bases from J, with 11 bases between. The CDR3 nucleotides are TGTGCCAGTAGTGGCGCCAGTATCTCTGGGGCCAACGTCCTGACTTTC. The encoded protein is CASSGASISGANVLTF.

This chain joins TRBV7-9 and TRBJ1-1; D call uncertain. Germline CDR1 reads SEHNR; CDR2 reads FQNEAQ (reference sequence). CDR3 length: 15 amino acids. V was trimmed by 5 bases and J by 1 base, leaving 14 bases between them. The CDR3 DNA reads TGTGCCAGCAGCGCAGCAGCTGGGGAGAACACTGAAGCTTTCTTT. It yields the protein CASSAAAGENTEAFF.

This rearrangement joins TRBV7-3 to TRBJ2-1; D is ambiguous. The CDR3 runs to 14 residues. Deletions cut 5 bases from V and 12 bases from J, with 20 bases between. Germline CDR1 reads SGHTA; CDR2 reads FQGTGA. The CDR3 protein is CASSPALISPMQFF. The CDR3 nucleotides are TGTGCCAGCAGCCCCGCTTTGATCTCCCCTATGCAGTTCTTC.

A note on this clone: Other DNA sequences in this specimen translate into the identical CDR3. CDR3 region: CASSPPGLYEQYF. The CDR3 nucleotides read TGTGCCAGCTCACCACCCGGACTGTACGAGCAGTACTTC. The chain is built from TRBV18 and TRBJ2-7, with D tentatively TRBD2 (5 bases). Germline V gene data show CDR1 as KGHSH and CDR2 as LQKENI. This CDR3 has 13 residues. V lost 0 bases and J lost 4, with 7 bases in between. Full variable domain (outside the CDR3, taken from reference TRBV18 and TRBJ2-7): NAGVMQNPRHLVRRRGQEARLRCSPMKGHSHVYWYRQLPEEGLKFMVYLQKENIIDESGMPKERFSAEFPKEGPSILRIQQVVRGDSAAYFCASSPPGLYEQYFGPGTRLTVT.

CDR3 sequence reads: CASSTGTSGYNEQFF. CDR3 in DNA: TGTGCCAGCAGTACCGGGACTAGCGGTTACAATGAGCAGTTCTTC. The rearrangement uses TRBV6-4 and TRBJ2-1; 11 bases match TRBD2. Germline loops: CDR1 MRHNA, CDR2 SNTAGT. The CDR3 extends over 15 amino acids. After removal of 5 bases from V and 4 bases from J, the junction contained 4 bases not matched to a gene.

The chain has TRBV18 and TRBJ1-6; the match to TRBD1 covers 8 bases. CDR1 and CDR2 (germline): KGHSH, LQKENI. Trimming took 4 bases from V and 4 from J; bases not matched to a gene: 3. This CDR3 region has 15 residues. This CDR3 is CASSQGTGYNSPLHF. CDR3 DNA: TGTGCCAGCTCACAGGGGACAGGATATAATTCACCCCTCCACTTT.

The chain carries TRBV6-6 and TRBJ2-3; the D gene is possibly TRBD1 (5 bases). Germline V lookup: CDR1 MNHNY, CDR2 SVGAGI (reference sequence). The CDR3 is 15 amino acids. Trimming shortened V by 2 bases and J by 6 bases, and 15 bases separated the two germline ends. CDR3 DNA sequence: TGTGCCAGCAGTTACGACCTCTCCCCAGGGGATACGCAGTATTTT. Amino acid sequence: CASSYDLSPGDTQYF.